This TCR beta chain is drawn from a study of identical twins. Study-wide points: Analyses of zero insertions could, in part, be confounded by invariant MAIT and iNKT cells.

In TCRdb, the 5' RACE reads were re-called with MiXCR into one record per CDR3 protein. The sample has roughly 720,000 distinct CDR3 sequences, 15% to 20% seen once. Healthy Caucasians were all of the donors. About this clonotype itself: Antigen unknown.

After removal of 2 bases from V and 2 bases from J, the junction contained 5 bases not matched to a gene. The CDR3 loop spans 16 amino acids. Germline V CDR1 and CDR2: LGHNA, YSLEER. This sample was also put to use in a study of T cells expressing NK-cell markers.

Input material: PBMCs. The chain has TRBV4-3 and TRBJ2-1, with 8 bases lining up with TRBD1. This clonotype was obtained from a woman younger than 30 in good health. The CDR3 coding sequence is TGCGCCAGCAGCCAAAGACGACAGGGGCCCTACAATGAGCAGTTCTTC. As protein: CASSQRRQGPYNEQFF.